This TCR beta chain originates from a study of blood T cell repertoires in COVID-19. Study-level background: From the United States, Italy and Spain came samples of acute and convalescent COVID-19.

In the authors' workflow: Amplification of reference gene primers was used by the study to estimate nucleated cell counts. Clones were sequenced by immunoSEQ multiplex PCR, and TCRdb holds only the in-frame ones, with some missing. V and J calls and clone size follow that table, whereas D and trimming were derived from the DNA. Found here are approximately 480,000 clones, nearly 90% of them singletons; the top ten hold roughly 0.9%. This CDR3 contains 15 residues. V dropped 0 bases and J dropped 5; count of bases not matched to a gene: 3. Germline CDR1 reads SGHTA; CDR2 reads FQGTGA. Sample: peripheral blood. J is TRBJ1-1 and V is TRBV7-3; TRBD1 matches 10 bases. The clonotype comes from a man aged 18-30 years with COVID-19, enrolled during active disease. The CDR3 DNA is TGTGCCAGCAGCTTAACGGGACAGGGGCGGACTGAAGCTTTCTTT. Translated, it gives CASSLTGQGRTEAFF.